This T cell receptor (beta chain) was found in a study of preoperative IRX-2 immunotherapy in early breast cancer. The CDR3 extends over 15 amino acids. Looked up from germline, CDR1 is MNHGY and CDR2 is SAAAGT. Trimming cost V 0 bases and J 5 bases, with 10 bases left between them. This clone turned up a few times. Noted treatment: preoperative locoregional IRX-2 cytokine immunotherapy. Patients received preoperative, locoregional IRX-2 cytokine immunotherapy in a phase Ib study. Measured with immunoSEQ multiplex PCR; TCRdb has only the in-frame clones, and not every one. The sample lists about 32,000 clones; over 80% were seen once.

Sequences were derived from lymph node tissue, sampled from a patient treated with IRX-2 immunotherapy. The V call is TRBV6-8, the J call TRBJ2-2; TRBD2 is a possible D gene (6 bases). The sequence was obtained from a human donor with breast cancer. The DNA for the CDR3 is TGTGCCAGCAGTTACTCGGAGGGGTTGACCGGGGAGCTGTTTTTT. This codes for CASSYSEGLTGELFF.